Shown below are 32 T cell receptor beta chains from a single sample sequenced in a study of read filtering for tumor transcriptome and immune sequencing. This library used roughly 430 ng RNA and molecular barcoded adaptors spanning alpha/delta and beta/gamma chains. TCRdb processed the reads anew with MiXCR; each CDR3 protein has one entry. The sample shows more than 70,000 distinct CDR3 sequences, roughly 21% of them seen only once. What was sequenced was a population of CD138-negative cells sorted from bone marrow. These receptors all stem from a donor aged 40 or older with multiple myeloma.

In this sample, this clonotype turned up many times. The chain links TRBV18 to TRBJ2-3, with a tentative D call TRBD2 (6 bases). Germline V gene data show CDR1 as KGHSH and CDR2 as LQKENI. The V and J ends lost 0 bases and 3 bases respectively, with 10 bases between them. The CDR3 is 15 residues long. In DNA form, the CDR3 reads TGTGCCAGCTCACCACCGCAGGGAGGAACAGATACGCAGTATTTT. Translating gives CASSPPQGGTDTQYF.

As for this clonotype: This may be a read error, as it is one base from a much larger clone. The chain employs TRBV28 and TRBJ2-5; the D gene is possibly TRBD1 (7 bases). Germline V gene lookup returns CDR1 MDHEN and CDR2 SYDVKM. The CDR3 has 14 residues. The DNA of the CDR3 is TGTACCAGCAGTTGGGGTGGAGGGGGCAAGACCCAGTACTTC. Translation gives CTSSWGGGGKTQYF.

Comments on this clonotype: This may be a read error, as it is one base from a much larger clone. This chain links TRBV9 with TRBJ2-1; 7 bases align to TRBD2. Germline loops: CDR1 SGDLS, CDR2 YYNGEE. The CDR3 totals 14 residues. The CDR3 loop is CASSVVLTSNEEFF. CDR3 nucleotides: TGTGCCAGCAGCGTAGTGCTGACTAGCAATGAGGAGTTCTTC.

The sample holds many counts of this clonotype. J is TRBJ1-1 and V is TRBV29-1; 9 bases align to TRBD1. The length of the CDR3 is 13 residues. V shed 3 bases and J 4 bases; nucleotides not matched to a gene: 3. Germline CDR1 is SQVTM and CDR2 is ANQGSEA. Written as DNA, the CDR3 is TGCAGCGTTGAGGGACAGGGATCCACTGAAGCTTTCTTT. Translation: CSVEGQGSTEAFF.

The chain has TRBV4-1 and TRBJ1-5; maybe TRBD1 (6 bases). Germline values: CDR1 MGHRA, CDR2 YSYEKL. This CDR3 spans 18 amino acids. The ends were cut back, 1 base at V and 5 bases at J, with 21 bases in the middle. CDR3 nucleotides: TGCGCCAGCAGCCAAGTTGGGGCAGGGGCGAAGGTAGATCAGCCCCAGCATTTT. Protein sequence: CASSQVGAGAKVDQPQHF.

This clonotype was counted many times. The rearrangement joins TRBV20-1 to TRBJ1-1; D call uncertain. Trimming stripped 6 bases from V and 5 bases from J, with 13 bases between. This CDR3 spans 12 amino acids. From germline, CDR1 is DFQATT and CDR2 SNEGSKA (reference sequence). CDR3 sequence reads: CSASPPRTEAFF. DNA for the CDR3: TGCAGTGCCTCTCCCCCCCGGACTGAAGCTTTCTTT.

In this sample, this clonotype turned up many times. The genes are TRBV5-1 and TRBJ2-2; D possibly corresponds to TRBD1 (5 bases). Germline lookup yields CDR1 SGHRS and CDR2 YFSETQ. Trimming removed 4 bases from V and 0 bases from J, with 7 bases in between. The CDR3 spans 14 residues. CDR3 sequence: CASSRTTNTGELFF. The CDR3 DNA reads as TGCGCCAGCAGCCGGACAACGAACACCGGGGAGCTGTTTTTT.

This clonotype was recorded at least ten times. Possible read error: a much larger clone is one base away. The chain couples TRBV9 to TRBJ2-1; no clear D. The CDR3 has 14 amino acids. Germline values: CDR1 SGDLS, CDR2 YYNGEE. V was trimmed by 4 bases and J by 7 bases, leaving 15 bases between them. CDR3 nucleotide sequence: TGTGCCAGCAGCACAGTCCTCGGACCGAATGAGCAGTTCTTC. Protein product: CASSTVLGPNEQFF.

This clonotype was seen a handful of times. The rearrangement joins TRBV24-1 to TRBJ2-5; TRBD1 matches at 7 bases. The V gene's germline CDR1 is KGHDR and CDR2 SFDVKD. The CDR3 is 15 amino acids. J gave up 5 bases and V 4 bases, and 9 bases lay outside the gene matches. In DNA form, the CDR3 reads TGTGCCACCAGTGACATAGGGGGCGCAGGGGAGACCCAGTACTTC. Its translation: CATSDIGGAGETQYF.

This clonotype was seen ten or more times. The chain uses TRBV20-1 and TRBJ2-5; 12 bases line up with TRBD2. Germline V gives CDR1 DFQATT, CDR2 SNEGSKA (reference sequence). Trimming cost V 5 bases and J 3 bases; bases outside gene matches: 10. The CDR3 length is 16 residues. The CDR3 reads CSARLTSGGPEETQYF. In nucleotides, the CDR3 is TGCAGTGCTCGCCTGACTAGCGGGGGCCCAGAAGAGACCCAGTACTTC.

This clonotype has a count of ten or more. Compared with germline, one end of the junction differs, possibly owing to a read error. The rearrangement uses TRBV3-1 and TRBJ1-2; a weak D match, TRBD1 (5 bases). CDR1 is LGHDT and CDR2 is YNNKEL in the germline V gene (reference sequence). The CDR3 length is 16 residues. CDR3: CASSQGGRGFNDGYTF. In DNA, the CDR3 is TGTGCCAGCAGCCAAGGGGGAAGGGGCTTTAACGATGGCTACACCTTC.

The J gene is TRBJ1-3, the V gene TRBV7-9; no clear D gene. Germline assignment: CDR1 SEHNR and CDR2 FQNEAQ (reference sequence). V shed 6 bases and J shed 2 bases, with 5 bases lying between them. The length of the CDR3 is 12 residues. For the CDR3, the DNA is TGTGCCAGCAGTACCCCTGGAAACACCATATATTTT. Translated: CASSTPGNTIYF.

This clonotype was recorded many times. CDR3 loop: CAAGDSSYNEQFF. Written as DNA, the CDR3 is TGTGCCGCGGGGGACTCGTCCTACAATGAGCAGTTCTTC. V is TRBV6-1 and J is TRBJ2-1; 7 bases match TRBD2. CDR1 is MNHNS and CDR2 is SASEGT in the germline V gene. J lost 1 base, V lost 11 bases, and 5 bases had no gene match. The CDR3 has 13 residues.

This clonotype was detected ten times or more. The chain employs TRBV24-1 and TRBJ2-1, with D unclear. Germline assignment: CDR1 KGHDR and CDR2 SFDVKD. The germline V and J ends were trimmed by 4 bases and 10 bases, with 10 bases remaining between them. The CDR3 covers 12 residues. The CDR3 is CATSEGLSEQFF. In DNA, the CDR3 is TGTGCCACCAGTGAAGGGTTAAGCGAGCAGTTCTTC.

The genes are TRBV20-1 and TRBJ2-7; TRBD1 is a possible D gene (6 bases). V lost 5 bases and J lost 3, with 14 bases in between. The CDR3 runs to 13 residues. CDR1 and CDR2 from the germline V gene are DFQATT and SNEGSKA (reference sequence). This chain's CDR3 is CSARDMVSYEQYF. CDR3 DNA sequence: TGCAGTGCTCGGGACATGGTTAGCTACGAGCAGTACTTC.

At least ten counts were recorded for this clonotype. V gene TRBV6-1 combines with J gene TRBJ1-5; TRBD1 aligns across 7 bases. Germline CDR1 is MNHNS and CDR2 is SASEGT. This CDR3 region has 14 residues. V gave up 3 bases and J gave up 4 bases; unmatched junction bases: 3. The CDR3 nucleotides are TGTGCCAGCAGTGAGAACAGGGGTAATCAGCCCCAGCATTTT. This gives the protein CASSENRGNQPQHF.

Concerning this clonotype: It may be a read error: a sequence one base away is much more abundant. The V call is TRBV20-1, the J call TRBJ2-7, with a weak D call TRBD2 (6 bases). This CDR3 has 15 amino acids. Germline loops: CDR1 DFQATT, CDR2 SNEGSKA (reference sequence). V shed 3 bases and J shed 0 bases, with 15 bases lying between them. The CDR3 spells CSARERGCSSYEQYF. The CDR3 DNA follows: TGCAGTGCTAGGGAACGGGGGTGTAGCTCCTACGAGCAGTACTTC.

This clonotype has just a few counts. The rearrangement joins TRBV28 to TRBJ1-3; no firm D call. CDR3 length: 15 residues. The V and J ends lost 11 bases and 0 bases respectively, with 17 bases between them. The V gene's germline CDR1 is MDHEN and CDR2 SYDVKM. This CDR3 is CAVPGTPSSGNTIYF. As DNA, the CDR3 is TGTGCCGTACCAGGAACCCCCAGCTCTGGAAACACCATATATTTT.

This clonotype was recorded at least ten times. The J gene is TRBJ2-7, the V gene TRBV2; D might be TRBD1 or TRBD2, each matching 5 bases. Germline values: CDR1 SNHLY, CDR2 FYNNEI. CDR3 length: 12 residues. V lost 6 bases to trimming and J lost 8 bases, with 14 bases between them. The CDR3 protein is CASSGDGTQQYF. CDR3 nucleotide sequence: TGTGCCAGCAGCGGGGACGGTACGCAGCAGTACTTC.

The CDR3 protein is CASSFRSSETQYF. CDR3 sequence (DNA): TGCGCCAGCAGCTTCAGGAGTTCTGAGACCCAGTACTTC. This chain joins TRBV5-1 and TRBJ2-5; D call uncertain. The CDR3 runs to 13 residues. CDR1 and CDR2 (germline): SGHRS, YFSETQ. V lost 2 bases and J 5 bases, leaving 10 bases between the germline ends. Supplemented by reference TRBV5-1 and TRBJ2-5, the full variable domain reads KAGVTQTPRYLIKTRGQQVTLSCSPISGHRSVSWYQQTPGQGLQFLFEYFSETQRNKGNFPGRFSGRQFSNSRSEMNVSTLELGDSALYLCASSFRSSETQYFGPGTRLLVL.

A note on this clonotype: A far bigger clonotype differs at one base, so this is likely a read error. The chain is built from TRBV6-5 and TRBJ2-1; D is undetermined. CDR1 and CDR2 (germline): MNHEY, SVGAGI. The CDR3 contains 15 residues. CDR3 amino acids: CARSDRVWSYNEQFF. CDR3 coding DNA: TGTGCCCGCAGTGATCGGGTATGGTCCTACAATGAGCAGTTCTTC.

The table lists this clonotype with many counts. CDR3 coding DNA: TGTGCCAGTAGTATCGGGGGTGGGACTGAAGCTTTCTTT. This encodes CASSIGGGTEAFF. This chain uses TRBV19 with TRBJ1-1; D possibly corresponds to TRBD1 (5 bases). The V gene lost 3 bases and the J gene lost 5 bases, with 10 bases spanning the gap. The CDR3 is made up of 13 amino acids. Germline lookup yields CDR1 LNHDA and CDR2 SQIVND (reference sequence).

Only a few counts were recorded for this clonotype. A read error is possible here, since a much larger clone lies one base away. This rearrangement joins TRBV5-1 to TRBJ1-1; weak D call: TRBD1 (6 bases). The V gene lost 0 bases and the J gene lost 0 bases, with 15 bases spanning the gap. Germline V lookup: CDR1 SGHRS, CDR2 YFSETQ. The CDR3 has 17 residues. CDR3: CASSLGLGTFMNTEAFF. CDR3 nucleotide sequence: TGCGCCAGCAGCTTGGGACTGGGGACATTCATGAACACTGAAGCTTTCTTT.

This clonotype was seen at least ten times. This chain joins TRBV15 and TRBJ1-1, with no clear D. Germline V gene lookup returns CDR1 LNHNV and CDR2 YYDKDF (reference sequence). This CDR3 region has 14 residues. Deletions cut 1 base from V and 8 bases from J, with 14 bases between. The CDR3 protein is CATSRVSGGSEAFF. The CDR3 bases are TGTGCCACCAGCAGAGTGAGCGGTGGGTCAGAAGCTTTCTTT.

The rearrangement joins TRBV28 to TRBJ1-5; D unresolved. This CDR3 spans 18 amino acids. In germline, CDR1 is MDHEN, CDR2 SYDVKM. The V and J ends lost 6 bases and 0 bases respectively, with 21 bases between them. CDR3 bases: TGTGCCAGCAGCCCAGGCGTCGGATCATCTAATAGCAATCAGCCCCAGCATTTT. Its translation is CASSPGVGSSNSNQPQHF.

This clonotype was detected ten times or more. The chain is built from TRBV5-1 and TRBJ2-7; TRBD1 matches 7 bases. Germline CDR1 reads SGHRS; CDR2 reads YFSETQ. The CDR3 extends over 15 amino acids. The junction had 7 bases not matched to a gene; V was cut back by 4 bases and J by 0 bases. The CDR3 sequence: CASSRQGGGSYEQYF. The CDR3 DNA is TGCGCCAGCAGCCGACAGGGTGGAGGCTCCTACGAGCAGTACTTC.

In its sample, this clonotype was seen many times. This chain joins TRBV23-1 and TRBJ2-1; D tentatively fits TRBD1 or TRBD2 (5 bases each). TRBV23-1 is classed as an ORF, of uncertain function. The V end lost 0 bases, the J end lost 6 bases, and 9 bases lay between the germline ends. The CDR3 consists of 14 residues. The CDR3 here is CASSQSPGTNEQFF. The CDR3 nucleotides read TGCGCCAGCAGTCAATCTCCGGGGACCAATGAGCAGTTCTTC.

The CDR3 DNA follows: TGCGCCAGCAGCTTGGACAGGGAATACGAGCAGTACTTC. This sequence encodes CASSLDREYEQYF. The chain couples TRBV5-1 to TRBJ2-7; D is perhaps TRBD1 (6 bases). The CDR3 runs to 13 residues. Trimming stripped 0 bases from V and 4 bases from J, with 8 bases between. Germline CDR1 is SGHRS and CDR2 is YFSETQ.

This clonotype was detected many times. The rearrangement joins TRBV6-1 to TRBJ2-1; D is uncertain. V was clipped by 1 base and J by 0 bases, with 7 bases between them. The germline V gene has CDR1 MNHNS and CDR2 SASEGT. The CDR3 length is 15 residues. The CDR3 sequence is CASSEGLSSYNEQFF. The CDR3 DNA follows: TGTGCCAGCAGTGAAGGCCTGAGCTCCTACAATGAGCAGTTCTTC.

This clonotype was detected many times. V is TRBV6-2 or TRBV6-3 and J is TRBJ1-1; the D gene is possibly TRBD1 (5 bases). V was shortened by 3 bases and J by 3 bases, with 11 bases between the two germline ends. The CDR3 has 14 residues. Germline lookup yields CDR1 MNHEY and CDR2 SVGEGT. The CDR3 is CASSYTWTHTEAFF. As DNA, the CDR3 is TGTGCCAGCAGTTATACGTGGACACACACTGAAGCTTTCTTT.

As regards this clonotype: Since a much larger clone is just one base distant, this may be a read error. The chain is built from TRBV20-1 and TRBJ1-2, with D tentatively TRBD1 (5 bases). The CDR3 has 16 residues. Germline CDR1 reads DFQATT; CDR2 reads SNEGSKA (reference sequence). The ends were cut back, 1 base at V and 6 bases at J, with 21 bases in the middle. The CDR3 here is CSARGVPDEGRDGYTF. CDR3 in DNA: TGCAGTGCTAGAGGAGTCCCAGACGAGGGGCGCGATGGCTACACCTTC.

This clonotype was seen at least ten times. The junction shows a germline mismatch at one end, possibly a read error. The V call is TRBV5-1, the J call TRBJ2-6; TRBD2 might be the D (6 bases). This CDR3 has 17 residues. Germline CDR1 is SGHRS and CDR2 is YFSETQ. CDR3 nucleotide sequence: TGCGCCGGCAGCTTGGAGGGCAGAACTGCTGGGGCCAACGTCCTGACTTTC. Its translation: CAGSLEGRTAGANVLTF.